This T cell receptor beta chain emerged from a study of vaccination and CD4 T cells after COVID-19. Study at large: Cells were stimulated with overlapping spike peptides from SARS-CoV-2, HCoV-NL63, HCoV-OC43 and HCoV-229E. Controls used CEFX viral epitopes (positive), HIV-1 Nef peptides (negative), or no peptide.

Study observations and caveats: Reactive clone data from convalescent patients indicated a median of roughly 90% appearing only post-vaccination.

Cultured CD4+ T-cell DNA underwent Oncomine TCR Beta short-read sequencing. Someone extracted genomic DNA from cultured CD4+ T cells. TCRdb fed the PCR reads into MiXCR, producing one record per CDR3 protein. The table shows 8,200 or so distinct CDR3 sequences, with about 56% occurring only once. In the case of this clonotype: Its antigen is still unknown.

CDR3 size: 16 residues. J lost 4 bases, V lost 2 bases, and 6 bases had no gene match. The germline V gene encodes CDR1 GTSNPN and CDR2 SVGIG (reference sequence). Indicated treatment: roughly ten-day PBMC culture with coronavirus spike peptide pools or control peptides (ViraFEST assay). The chain has TRBV30 and TRBJ2-5; 14 bases line up with TRBD2. The material sequenced was CD4+ T cells from blood, cultured in vitro. This receptor was identified in a human donor who had recovered from COVID-19. The CDR3 DNA reads TGTGCCTGGAGTTCCGGGACTAGCGGGAGTGGAGAGACCCAGTACTTC. It codes for CAWSSGTSGSGETQYF. The full variable domain, rest sourced from reference TRBV30 and TRBJ2-5, is SQTIHQWPATLVQPVGSPLSLECTVEGTSNPNLYWYRQAAGRGLQLLFYSVGIGQISSEVPQNLSASRPQDRQFILSSKKLLLSDSGFYLCAWSSGTSGSGETQYFGPGTRLLVL.